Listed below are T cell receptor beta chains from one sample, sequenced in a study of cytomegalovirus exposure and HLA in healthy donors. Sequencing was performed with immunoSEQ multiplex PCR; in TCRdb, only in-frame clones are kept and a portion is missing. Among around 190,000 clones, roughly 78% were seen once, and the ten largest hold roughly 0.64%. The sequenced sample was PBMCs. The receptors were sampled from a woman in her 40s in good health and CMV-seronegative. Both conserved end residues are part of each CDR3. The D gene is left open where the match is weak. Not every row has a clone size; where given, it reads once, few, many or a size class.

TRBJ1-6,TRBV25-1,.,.,CASSVGTTYNSPLHF,TGTGCCAGCAGTGTAGGGACAACGTATAATTCACCCCTCCACTTT
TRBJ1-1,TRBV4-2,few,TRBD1,CASSPSNRGTEAFF,TGTGCCAGCAGCCCCTCTAACAGGGGGACTGAAGCTTTCTTT
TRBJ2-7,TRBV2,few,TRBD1,CASRGNRGISYEQYF,TGTGCCAGCAGGGGGAACAGGGGAATCTCCTACGAGCAGTACTTC
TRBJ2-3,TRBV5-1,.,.,CASSFDSTGTQYF,TGCGCCAGCAGCTTCGATTCTACAGGTACGCAGTATTTT
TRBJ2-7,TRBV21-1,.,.,CASSKSTGTSDNSSSYEQYF,TGTGCCAGCAGCAAATCGACTGGGACTAGCGACAATAGTAGCTCCTACGAGCAGTACTTC
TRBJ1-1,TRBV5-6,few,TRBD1,CASSMTGGGTEAFF,TGTGCCAGCAGTATGACAGGGGGGGGCACTGAAGCTTTCTTT
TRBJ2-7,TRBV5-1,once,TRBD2,CASSVGGGEQYF,TGCGCCAGCAGCGTCGGGGGGGGTGAGCAGTACTTC
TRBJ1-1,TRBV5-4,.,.,CASSFSGVTEAFF,TGTGCCAGCAGCTTTTCAGGGGTCACTGAAGCTTTCTTT
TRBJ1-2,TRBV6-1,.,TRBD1,CASTRDRNGYTF,TGTGCCAGCACACGGGACAGAAATGGCTACACCTTC
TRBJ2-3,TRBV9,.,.,CASSVDGGSTDTQYF,TGTGCCAGCAGCGTAGATGGCGGCAGCACAGATACGCAGTATTTT
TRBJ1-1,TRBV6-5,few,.,CASSYAGNTEAFF,TGTGCCAGCAGTTACGCGGGGAACACTGAAGCTTTCTTT
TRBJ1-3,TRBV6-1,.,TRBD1,CASNRYRGGNTIYF,TGTGCCAGCAACCGATACAGGGGGGGAAACACCATATATTTT
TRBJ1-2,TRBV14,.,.,CASSRGLDGYPF,TGTGCCAGCAGCCGGGGACTTGATGGCTACCCCTTC
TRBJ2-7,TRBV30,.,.,CALAQNPSYEQYF,TGTGCCCTGGCACAAAACCCTTCCTACGAGCAGTACTTC
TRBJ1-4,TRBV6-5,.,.,CASSPGTGLHEKLFF,TGTGCCAGCAGTCCTGGTACAGGGCTGCATGAAAAACTGTTTTTT
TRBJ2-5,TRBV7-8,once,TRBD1,CASSPAAGQGGETQYF,TGTGCCAGCAGCCCCGCCGCGGGACAGGGTGGAGAGACCCAGTACTTC
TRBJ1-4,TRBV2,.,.,CASTQDRTPNEKLFF,TGTGCCAGCACCCAGGACAGAACTCCGAATGAAAAACTGTTTTTT
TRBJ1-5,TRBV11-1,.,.,CASSLAGGQPQHF,TGTGCCAGCAGCTTAGCGGGGGGGCAGCCCCAGCATTTT
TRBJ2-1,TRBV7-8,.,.,CASSLSSRGEQFF,TGTGCCAGCAGCTTAAGTAGCCGCGGGGAGCAGTTCTTC
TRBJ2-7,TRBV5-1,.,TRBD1,CASSSGQGANEQYF,TGCGCCAGCAGCTCGGGACAGGGGGCGAACGAGCAGTACTTC
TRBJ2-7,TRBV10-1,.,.,CASSDPGPSGLYEQYF,TGCGCCAGCAGTGACCCGGGACCCTCGGGACTCTACGAGCAGTACTTC
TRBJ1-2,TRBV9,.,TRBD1,CASSTRTGRDGYTF,TGTGCCAGCAGCACCCGGACAGGGAGGGATGGCTACACCTTC
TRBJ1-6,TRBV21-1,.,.,CASSSRREFYSCSYNSPLHF,.
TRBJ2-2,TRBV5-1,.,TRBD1,CASSLEGGLNTGELFF,TGCGCCAGCAGCTTGGAAGGGGGCCTGAACACCGGGGAGCTGTTTTTT
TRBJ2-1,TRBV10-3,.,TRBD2,CAISGTSGGNEQFF,TGTGCCATCAGCGGGACTAGCGGGGGGAATGAGCAGTTCTTC
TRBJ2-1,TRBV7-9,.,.,CASSSPGRWPDSYNEQFF,TGTGCCAGCAGCTCACCGGGTAGGTGGCCCGACTCCTACAATGAGCAGTTCTTC
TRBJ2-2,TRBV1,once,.,CTSSQQRGWTGELFF,TGCACCAGCAGCCAACAGCGGGGCTGGACCGGGGAGCTGTTTTTT
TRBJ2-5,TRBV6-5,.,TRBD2,CASSLAVGRETQYF,TGTGCCAGCAGTCTAGCGGTAGGGAGAGAGACCCAGTACTTC
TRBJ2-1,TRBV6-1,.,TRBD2,CASSVQGGSGGLYNEQFF,TGTGCCAGCAGTGTCCAGGGGGGTAGCGGGGGGCTCTACAATGAGCAGTTCTTC
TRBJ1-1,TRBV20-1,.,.,CSARQGSEAFF,TGCAGTGCTAGACAGGGGTCTGAAGCTTTCTTT
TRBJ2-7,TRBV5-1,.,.,CASSLAGGTFDEQYF,TGCGCCAGCAGCTTGGCAGGGGGGACTTTCGACGAGCAGTACTTC
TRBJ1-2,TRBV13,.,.,CASSYTPRGVGYTF,TGTGCCAGCAGCTACACTCCCCGCGGAGTTGGCTACACCTTC
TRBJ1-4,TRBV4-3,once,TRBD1,CASSSGTGNEKLFF,TGCGCCAGCAGCTCCGGGACAGGGAATGAAAAACTGTTTTTT
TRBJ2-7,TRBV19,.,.,CASSLGYAYEQYF,TGTGCCAGTTCCCTCGGGTACGCCTACGAGCAGTACTTC
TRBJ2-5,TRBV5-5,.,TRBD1,CASTLGTGGLETQYF,TGTGCCAGCACCTTGGGGACAGGGGGCTTAGAGACCCAGTACTTC
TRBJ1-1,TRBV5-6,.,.,CASSLDPGVGTEAFF,TGTGCCAGCAGCTTGGATCCAGGGGTGGGCACTGAAGCTTTCTTT
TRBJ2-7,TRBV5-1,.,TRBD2,CASSLGTSGRAEQYF,TGCGCCAGCAGCTTAGGGACTAGCGGGAGGGCCGAGCAGTACTTC
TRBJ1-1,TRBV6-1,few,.,CASSELVSVNTEAFF,TGTGCCAGCAGTGAATTGGTCAGCGTAAACACTGAAGCTTTCTTT
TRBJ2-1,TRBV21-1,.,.,CARPFPASGRINNEQFF,TGTGCCAGACCTTTCCCGGCTAGCGGGAGAATCAACAATGAGCAGTTCTTC
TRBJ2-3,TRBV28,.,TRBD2,CASSILAGGTDTQYF,TGTGCCAGCAGCATCCTAGCGGGAGGAACAGATACGCAGTATTTT
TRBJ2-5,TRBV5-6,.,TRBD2,CASSLPLAGGPWETQYF,TGTGCCAGCAGCTTGCCACTAGCGGGAGGGCCATGGGAGACCCAGTACTTC
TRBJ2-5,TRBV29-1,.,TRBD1,CSVERDRGGEETQYF,TGCAGCGTTGAACGGGACAGGGGGGGGGAAGAGACCCAGTACTTC